This record covers a single T cell receptor beta chain. This clonotype was recorded at least ten times. Its antigen remains unidentified. Base quality data are lacking; no much larger clone is found one base away. Ophthalmopathy patients had moderately to severely active disease, Clinical Activity Score of at least 3, NOSPECS grade of at least 4, and disease duration under 3 months. Patients with other autoimmune diseases, uncontrolled infections, pregnancy or lactation were excluded. Clinical symptoms, serum thyroxine, TRAb, thyroid ultrasound and orbital computed tomography were used for diagnosis. PBMCs were isolated from more than 8 ml of fresh peripheral blood by Ficoll-Paque density gradient centrifugation. Total RNA was extracted using Trizol reagent, and RNA quality was checked on an Agilent 2100 Bioanalyzer. Trimming costs V 2 bases and J 3 bases, and their ends lie 14 bases apart. From the cysteine up to the phenylalanine, the CDR3 has a length of 15 residues. The entry retains the CDR3 DNA only, 45 bases that are in frame from base 1. Based on the germline V gene, the CDR1 and CDR2 sequences are MDHEN and SYDVKM.

These data are taken from a study of Graves' ophthalmopathy and Graves' hyperthyroidism (dated by TCRdb to between 2017 and 2018). In the study overall: Peripheral blood was collected at initial diagnosis, before any treatment. To tell Graves' ophthalmopathy apart from Graves' hyperthyroidism, and to predict which patients would progress to ophthalmopathy, the study relied on TCR beta repertoire signatures. In total, some 130 blood samples were TCR-sequenced: roughly 45 ophthalmopathy, some 72 hyperthyroidism and some 17 hyperthyroidism-to-ophthalmopathy patients. To explore V-J signatures distinguishing ophthalmopathy from hyperthyroidism, a discovery set of some 100 patients (43 ophthalmopathy, roughly 56 stable hyperthyroidism) was enrolled. For independent validation, a separate cohort was made up of some 18 hyperthyroidism patients plus 17 patients who later progressed from hyperthyroidism to ophthalmopathy. In more than five hyperthyroidism patients, the T-cell repertoires found in thyroid tissue were compared with those found in blood. Following sampling, methimazole starting at 30 mg daily was administered to hyperthyroidism patients, and high-dose intravenous methylprednisolone was administered to ophthalmopathy patients.

General findings and caveats noted by the study authors: In validation, the model predicted ophthalmopathy progression with 55% to 71% sensitivity and approximately 75% specificity; 12 predicted patients were CT-confirmed with GO in a median of about 7.1 months. In cross-validation, the 13-signature model distinguished ophthalmopathy from stable hyperthyroidism with nearly 90% sensitivity and 81% to 82% specificity, while in the test set the corresponding values were roughly 80% and 75%. Sample size was not statistically predetermined, and group allocation was not concealed from the investigators. Most of the expanded thyroid clonotypes with a frequency above 0.001 were also detected in blood, and it was suggested that the thyroid immune response may be reflected by blood repertoires.

TCR beta CDR3 regions were amplified from RNA transcripts for repertoire sequencing. A first-round RT-PCR used HTBI primers with the Qiagen OneStep RT-PCR kit, followed by a second-round multiplex PCR, size selection and purification. The libraries underwent paired-end sequencing with 100 bp reads on an Illumina HiSeq2000. The source study handled its data this way. SOAPnuke was used to process the reads, removing any read that contained adapters or uncalled bases, had a mean Phred below 15, or lacked an exact match to the constant primer or identifier. COPE v1.2.5 was used to merge the high-quality paired reads. Clonotypes were defined as unique nucleotide sequences and were aligned to IMGT TRB V, D and J references using MiTCR v1.1. The analysis was limited to V-J combinations with a frequency above 0.0001, which together covered 99.2% of repertoires. A TCR clonal expansion and chaos score per V-J combination was defined as the ratio of F50 clonal expansion to chaos observed in the TCRdist matrix. Features were reduced by Welch's t-statistics and random forest to about a dozen V-J combinations, which fed a naive Bayes classifier. The similarity between thyroid and blood repertoires was quantified using the Morisita-Horn index. TCRdb itself trimmed the public reads at Q25 with fastp, ran MiXCR and retained productive beta chains. Rows matching on CDR3 protein sequence are summarized as one entry with the most common DNA and genes. These V and J calls rely on TCRdb rather than the paper's analysis. This sample lists under 350,000 distinct CDR3 sequences; roughly 16% were detected once. The ten most abundant clones make up around 12% of the sample.

The sample taken for sequencing was peripheral blood. The clonotype comes from an adult man with Graves' ophthalmopathy. The chain was built from TRBV28 and TRBJ2-7; the D match is possibly TRBD1 or TRBD2, with 5 bases aligned in each. The CDR3 reads CASSLEGLALYEQYF. The bases are TGTGCCAGCAGTTTAGAGGGGCTAGCACTCTACGAGCAGTACTTC.